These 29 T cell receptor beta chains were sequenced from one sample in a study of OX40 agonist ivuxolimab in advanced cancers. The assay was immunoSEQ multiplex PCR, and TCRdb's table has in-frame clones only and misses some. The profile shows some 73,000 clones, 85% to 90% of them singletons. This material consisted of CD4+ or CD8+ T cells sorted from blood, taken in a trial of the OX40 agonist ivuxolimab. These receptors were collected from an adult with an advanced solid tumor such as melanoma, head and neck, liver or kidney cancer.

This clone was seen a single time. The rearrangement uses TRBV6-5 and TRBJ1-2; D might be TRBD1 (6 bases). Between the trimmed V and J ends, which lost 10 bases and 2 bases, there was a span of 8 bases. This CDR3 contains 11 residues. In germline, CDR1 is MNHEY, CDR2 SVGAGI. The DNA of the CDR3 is TGTGCCACCCAGGGGAACTATGGCTACACCTTC. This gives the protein CATQGNYGYTF.

For the CDR3, the DNA is TGTGCCAGCAGCCCCTGGGGGGCGCGGACTGAAGCTTTCTTT. It codes for CASSPWGARTEAFF. The chain uses TRBV11-2 and TRBJ1-1; D is possibly TRBD1 (6 bases). Germline V gene sequence: CDR1 SGHAT, CDR2 FQNNGV. Trimming took 5 bases from V and 5 from J, leaving 15 bases between them. The CDR3 covers 14 residues.

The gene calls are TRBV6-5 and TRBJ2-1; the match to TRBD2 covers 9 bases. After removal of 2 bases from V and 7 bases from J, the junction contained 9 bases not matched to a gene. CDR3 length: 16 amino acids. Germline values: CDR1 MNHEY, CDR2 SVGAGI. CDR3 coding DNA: TGTGCCAGCAGTTACCCCTATAGCGGGAGCGTAAATGAGCAGTTCTTC. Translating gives CASSYPYSGSVNEQFF.

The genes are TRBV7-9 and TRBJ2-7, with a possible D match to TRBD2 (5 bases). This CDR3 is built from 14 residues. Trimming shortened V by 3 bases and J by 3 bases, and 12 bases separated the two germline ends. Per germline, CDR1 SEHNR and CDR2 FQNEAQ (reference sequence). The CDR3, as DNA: TGTGCCAGCAGCTTTCAGCTCGGGGTCTACGAGCAGTACTTC. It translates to CASSFQLGVYEQYF.

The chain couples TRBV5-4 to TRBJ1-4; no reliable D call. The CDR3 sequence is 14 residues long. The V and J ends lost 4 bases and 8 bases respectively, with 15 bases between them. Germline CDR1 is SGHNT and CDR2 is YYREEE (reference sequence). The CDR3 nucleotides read TGTGCCAGCAGCCCCGGACCGCCGGGGGAAAAACTGTTTTTT. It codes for CASSPGPPGEKLFF.

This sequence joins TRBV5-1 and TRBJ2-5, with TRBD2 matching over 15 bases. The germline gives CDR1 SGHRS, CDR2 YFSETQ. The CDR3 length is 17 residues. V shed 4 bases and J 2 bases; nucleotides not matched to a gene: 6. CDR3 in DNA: TGCGCCAGCAGCCTAGGACTAGCGGGGGGGCCACAAGAGACCCAGTACTTC. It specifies CASSLGLAGGPQETQYF.

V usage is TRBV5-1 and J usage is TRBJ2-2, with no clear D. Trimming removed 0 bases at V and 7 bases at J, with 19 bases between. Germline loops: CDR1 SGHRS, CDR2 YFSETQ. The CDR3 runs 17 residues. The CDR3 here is CASSLGSVAGHFGELFF. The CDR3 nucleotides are TGCGCCAGCAGCTTGGGATCAGTAGCCGGGCATTTCGGGGAGCTGTTTTTT.

Here the CDR3 reads CSARAMDGYTF. In DNA, the CDR3 is TGCAGTGCTAGAGCCATGGATGGCTACACCTTC. The chain recombines TRBV20-1 with TRBJ1-2; D remains unclear. V was pared by 1 base and J by 6 bases, with 6 bases between. Germline loops: CDR1 DFQATT, CDR2 SNEGSKA (reference sequence). The CDR3 has 11 amino acids.

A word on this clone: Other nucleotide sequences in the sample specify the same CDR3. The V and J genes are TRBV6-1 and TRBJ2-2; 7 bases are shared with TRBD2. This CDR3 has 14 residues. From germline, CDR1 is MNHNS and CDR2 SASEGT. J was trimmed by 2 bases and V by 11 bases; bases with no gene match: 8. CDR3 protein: CAGGGRDNTGELFF. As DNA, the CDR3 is TGTGCCGGGGGGGGGAGGGATAACACCGGGGAGCTGTTTTTT.

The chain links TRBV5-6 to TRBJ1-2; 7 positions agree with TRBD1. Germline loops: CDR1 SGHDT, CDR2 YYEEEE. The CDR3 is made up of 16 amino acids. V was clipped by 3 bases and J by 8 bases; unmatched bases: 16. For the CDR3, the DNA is TGTGCCAGCAGCTCGACAGGGAGGGATACTGGATTCGGCTACACCTTC. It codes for CASSSTGRDTGFGYTF.

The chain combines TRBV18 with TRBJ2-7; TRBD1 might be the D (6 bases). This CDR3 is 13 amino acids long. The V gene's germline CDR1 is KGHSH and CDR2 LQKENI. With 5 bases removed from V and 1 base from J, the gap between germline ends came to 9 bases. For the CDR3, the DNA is TGTGCCAGCTCAACGACAGGATCCTACGAGCAGTACTTC. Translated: CASSTTGSYEQYF.

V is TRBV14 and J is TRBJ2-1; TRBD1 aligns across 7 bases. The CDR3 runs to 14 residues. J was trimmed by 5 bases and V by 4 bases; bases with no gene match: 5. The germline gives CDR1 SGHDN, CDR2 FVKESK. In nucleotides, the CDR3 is TGTGCCAGCAGCCCGACAGGGTGGAACAATGAGCAGTTCTTC. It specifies CASSPTGWNNEQFF.

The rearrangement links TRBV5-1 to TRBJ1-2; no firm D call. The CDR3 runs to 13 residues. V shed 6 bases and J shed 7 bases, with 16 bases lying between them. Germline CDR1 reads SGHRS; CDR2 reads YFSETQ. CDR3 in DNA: TGCGCCAGCACCACGGAGGGTATAGGTGGCTACACCTTC. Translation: CASTTEGIGGYTF.

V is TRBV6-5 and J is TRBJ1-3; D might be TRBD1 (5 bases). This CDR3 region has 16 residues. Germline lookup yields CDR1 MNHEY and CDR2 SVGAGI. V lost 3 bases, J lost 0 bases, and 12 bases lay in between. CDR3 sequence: CASSYGGTISGNTIYF. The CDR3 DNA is TGTGCCAGCAGTTATGGAGGGACCATCTCTGGAAACACCATATATTTT.

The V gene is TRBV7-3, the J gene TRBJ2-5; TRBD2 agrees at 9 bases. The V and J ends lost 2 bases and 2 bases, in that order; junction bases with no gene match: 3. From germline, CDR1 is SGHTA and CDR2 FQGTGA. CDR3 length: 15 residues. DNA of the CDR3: TGTGCCAGCAGCTTAGGCCTAGCGGGACAAGAGACCCAGTACTTC. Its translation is CASSLGLAGQETQYF.

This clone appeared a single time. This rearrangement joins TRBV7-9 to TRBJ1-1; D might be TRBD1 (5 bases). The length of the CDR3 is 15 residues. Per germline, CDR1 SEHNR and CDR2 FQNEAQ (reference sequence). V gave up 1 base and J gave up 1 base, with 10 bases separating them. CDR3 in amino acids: CASSLEGRQNTEAFF. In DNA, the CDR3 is TGTGCCAGCAGCTTAGAGGGACGGCAGAACACTGAAGCTTTCTTT. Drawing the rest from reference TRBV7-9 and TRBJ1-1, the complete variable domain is DTGVSQNPRHKITKRGQNVTFRCDPISEHNRLYWYRQTLGQGPEFLTYFQNEAQLEKSRLLSDRFSAERPKGSFSTLEIQRTEQGDSAMYLCASSLEGRQNTEAFFGQGTRLTVV.

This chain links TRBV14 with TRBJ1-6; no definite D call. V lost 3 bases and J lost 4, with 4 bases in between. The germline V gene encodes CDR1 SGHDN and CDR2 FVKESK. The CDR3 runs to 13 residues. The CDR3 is CASSHGYNSPLHF. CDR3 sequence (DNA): TGTGCCAGCAGCCACGGGTATAATTCACCCCTCCACTTT.

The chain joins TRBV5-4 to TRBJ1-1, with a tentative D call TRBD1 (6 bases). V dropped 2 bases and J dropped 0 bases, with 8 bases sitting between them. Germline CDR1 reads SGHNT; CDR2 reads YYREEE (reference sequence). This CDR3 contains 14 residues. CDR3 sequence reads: CASSFGQLNTEAFF. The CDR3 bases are TGTGCCAGCAGCTTCGGACAGTTGAACACTGAAGCTTTCTTT.

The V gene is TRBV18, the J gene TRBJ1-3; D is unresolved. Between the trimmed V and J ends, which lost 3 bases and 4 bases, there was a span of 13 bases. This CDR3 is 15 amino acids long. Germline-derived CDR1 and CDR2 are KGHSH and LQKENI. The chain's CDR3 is CASSPTPIGGNTIYF. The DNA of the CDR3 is TGTGCCAGCTCACCGACCCCCATCGGGGGAAACACCATATATTTT.

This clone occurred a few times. CDR3 nucleotide sequence: TGCGCCAGCAGATTCCTAGCGGGGTCCTACGAGCAGTACTTC. It specifies CASRFLAGSYEQYF. The rearrangement joins TRBV10-2 to TRBJ2-7; 9 positions match TRBD2. Germline trimming cut 6 bases from V and 1 base from J; bases unmatched to any gene: 4. The CDR3 covers 14 residues. The germline V gene has CDR1 WSHSY and CDR2 SAAADI.

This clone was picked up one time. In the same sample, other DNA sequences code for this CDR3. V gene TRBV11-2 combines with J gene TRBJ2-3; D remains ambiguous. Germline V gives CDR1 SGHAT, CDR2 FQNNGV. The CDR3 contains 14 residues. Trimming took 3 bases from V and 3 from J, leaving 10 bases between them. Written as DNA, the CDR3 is TGTGCCAGCAGCTTGGGCGGACCGACAGATACGCAGTATTTT. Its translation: CASSLGGPTDTQYF.

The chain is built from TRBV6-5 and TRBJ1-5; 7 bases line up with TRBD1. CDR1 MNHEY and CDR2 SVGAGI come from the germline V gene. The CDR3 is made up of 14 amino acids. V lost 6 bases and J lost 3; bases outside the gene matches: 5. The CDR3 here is CASSATGSNQPQHF. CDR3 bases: TGTGCCAGCAGCGCGACAGGGTCCAATCAGCCCCAGCATTTT.

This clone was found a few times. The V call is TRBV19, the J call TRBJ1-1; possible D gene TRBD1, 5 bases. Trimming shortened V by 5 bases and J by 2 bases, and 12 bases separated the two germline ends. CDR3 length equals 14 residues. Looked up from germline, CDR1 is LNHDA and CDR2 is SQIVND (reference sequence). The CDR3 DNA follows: TGTGCCAGTAGTCGAGACAGTTTTAACACTGAAGCTTTCTTT. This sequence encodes CASSRDSFNTEAFF.

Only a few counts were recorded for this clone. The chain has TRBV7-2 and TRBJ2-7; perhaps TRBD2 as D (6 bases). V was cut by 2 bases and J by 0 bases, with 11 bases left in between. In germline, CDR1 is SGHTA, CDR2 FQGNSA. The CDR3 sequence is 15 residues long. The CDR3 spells CASSLWDSSSYEQYF. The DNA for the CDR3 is TGTGCCAGCAGCTTATGGGACTCAAGCTCCTACGAGCAGTACTTC.

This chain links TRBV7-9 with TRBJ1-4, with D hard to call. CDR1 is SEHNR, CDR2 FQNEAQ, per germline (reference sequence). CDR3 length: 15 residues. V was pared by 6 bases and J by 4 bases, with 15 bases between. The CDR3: CASRPSGPINEKLFF. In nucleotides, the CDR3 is TGTGCCAGCAGGCCCAGCGGGCCGATTAATGAAAAACTGTTTTTT.

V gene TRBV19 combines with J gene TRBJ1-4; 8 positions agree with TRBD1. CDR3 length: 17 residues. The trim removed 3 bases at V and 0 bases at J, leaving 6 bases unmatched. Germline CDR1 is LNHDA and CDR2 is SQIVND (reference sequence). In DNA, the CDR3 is TGTGCCAGTAGTATCCCAGGGGGCCTAACAACTAATGAAAAACTGTTTTTT. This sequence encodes CASSIPGGLTTNEKLFF.

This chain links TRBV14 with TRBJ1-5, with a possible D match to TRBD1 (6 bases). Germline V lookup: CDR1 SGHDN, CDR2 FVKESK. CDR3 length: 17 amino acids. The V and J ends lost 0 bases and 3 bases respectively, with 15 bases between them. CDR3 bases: TGTGCCAGCAGCCAAGAAGGGGGGCATGATGACAATCAGCCCCAGCATTTT. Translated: CASSQEGGHDDNQPQHF.

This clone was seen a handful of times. The chain's CDR3 is CASSLTGPRETQYF. The DNA for the CDR3 is TGCGCCAGCAGCTTGACAGGCCCCCGGGAGACCCAGTACTTC. The chain combines TRBV5-1 with TRBJ2-5; possibly TRBD1 for D (5 bases). Trimming pared 1 base from V and 5 bases from J, leaving 12 bases between. The CDR3 runs 14 residues. In germline, CDR1 is SGHRS, CDR2 YFSETQ.

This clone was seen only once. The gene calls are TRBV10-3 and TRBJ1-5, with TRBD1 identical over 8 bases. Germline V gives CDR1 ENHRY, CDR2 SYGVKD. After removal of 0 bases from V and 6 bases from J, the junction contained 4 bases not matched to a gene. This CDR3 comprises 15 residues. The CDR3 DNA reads TGTGCCATCAGTGAGTCGGGACAGGTTCGTCAGCCCCAGCATTTT. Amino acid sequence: CAISESGQVRQPQHF.